Listed below are T cell receptor beta chains from one sample, sequenced in a study of T cell responses to AZD1222 COVID-19 vaccine. Data came from immunoSEQ multiplex PCR; TCRdb stores just in-frame clones and leaves some out. The table lists approximately 90,000 clones, 86% of them singletons. The material sequenced was peripheral blood, taken on day 0 of AZD1222 vaccination. The receptors originated from an adult in good health. The CDR3 runs from the conserved cysteine through the conserved F or W. The D gene is left open where the match is weak. The size field is filled for only some rows; it gives once, few, many or a size class.

clone_size	v_call	j_call	d_call	cdr3_aa	cdr3_nt
-	TRBV6-5	TRBJ2-3	-	CASSPPGPRDTQYF	TGTGCCAGCAGTCCCCCAGGGCCGAGGGATACGCAGTATTTT
-	TRBV5-1	TRBJ1-5	TRBD1	CASSLGQGDNQPQHF	TGCGCCAGCAGCTTGGGACAGGGAGACAATCAGCCCCAGCATTTT
-	TRBV11-2	TRBJ2-7	-	CASSLYPRRYEQYF	TGTGCCAGCAGCTTATACCCGCGCCGCTACGAGCAGTACTTC
-	TRBV25-1	TRBJ2-7	-	CASSSGQGGYEQYF	TGTGCCAGCAGCTCCGGGCAGGGTGGTTACGAGCAGTACTTC
-	TRBV19	TRBJ1-1	-	CASSQGRGTEAFF	TGTGCCAGTAGTCAGGGGAGGGGCACTGAAGCTTTCTTT
-	TRBV13	TRBJ2-7	-	CASSLGYGSGYEQYF	TGTGCCAGCAGCTTAGGCTACGGGAGTGGGTACGAGCAGTACTTC
-	TRBV6-4	TRBJ2-3	TRBD1	CASSDSPQGADTQYF	TGTGCCAGCAGTGACTCTCCGCAGGGGGCGGATACGCAGTATTTT
-	TRBV6-5	TRBJ2-1	TRBD2	CASSYEAGASYNEQFF	TGTGCCAGCAGTTATGAGGCGGGAGCGTCCTACAATGAGCAGTTCTTC
-	TRBV29-1	TRBJ2-4	TRBD2	CSVEGSGGKNIQYF	TGCAGCGTTGAGGGTAGCGGGGGCAAAAACATTCAGTACTTC
once	TRBV7-8	TRBJ2-7	-	CASSLFYEQYF	TGTGCCAGCAGCTTATTCTACGAGCAGTACTTC
-	TRBV28	TRBJ2-3	TRBD1	CASSRRGTGGTDTQYF	TGTGCCAGCAGCCGACGGGGGACAGGGGGGACAGATACGCAGTATTTT